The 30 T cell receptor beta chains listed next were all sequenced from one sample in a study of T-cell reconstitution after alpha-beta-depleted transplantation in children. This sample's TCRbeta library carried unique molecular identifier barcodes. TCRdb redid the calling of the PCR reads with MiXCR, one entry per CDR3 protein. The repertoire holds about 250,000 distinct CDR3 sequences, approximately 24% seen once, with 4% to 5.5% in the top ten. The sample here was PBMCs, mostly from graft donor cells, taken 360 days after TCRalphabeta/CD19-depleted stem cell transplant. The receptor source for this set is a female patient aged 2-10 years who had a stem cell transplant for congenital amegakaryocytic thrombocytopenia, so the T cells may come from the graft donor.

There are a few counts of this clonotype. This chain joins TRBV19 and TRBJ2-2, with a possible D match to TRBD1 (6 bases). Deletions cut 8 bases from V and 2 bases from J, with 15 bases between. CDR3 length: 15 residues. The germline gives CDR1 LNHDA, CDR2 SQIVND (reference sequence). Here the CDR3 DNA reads TGTGCCAGTGTCAACTCGGACAGAAACACCGGGGAGCTGTTTTTT. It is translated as CASVNSDRNTGELFF. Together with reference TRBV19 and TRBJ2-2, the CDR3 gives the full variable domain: DGGITQSPKYLFRKEGQNVTLSCEQNLNHDAMYWYRQDPGQGLRLIYYSQIVNDFQKGDIAEGYSVSREKKESFPLTVTSAQKNPTAFYLCASVNSDRNTGELFFGEGSRLTVL.

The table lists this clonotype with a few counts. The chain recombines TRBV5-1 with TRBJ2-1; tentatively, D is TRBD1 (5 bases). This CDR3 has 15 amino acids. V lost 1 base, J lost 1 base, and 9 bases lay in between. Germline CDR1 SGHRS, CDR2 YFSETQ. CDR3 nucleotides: TGCGCCAGCAGCTTGACAGGACGGTCCTACAATGAGCAGTTCTTC. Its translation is CASSLTGRSYNEQFF.

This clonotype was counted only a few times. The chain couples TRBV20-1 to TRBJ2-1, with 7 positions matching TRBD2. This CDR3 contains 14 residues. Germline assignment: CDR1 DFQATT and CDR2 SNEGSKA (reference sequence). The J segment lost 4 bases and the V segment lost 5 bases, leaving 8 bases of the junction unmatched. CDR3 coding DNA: TGCAGTGCTTTGTGGCGGGAGCTATACAATGAGCAGTTCTTC. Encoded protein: CSALWRELYNEQFF.

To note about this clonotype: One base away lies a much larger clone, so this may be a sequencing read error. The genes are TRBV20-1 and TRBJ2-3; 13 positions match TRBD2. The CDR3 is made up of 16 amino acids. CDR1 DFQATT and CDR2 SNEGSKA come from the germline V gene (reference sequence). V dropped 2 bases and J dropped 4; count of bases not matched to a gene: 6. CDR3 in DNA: TGCAGTGCTAGATCAGGACTAGCGGGAGATTCAGATACGCAGTATTTT. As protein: CSARSGLAGDSDTQYF.

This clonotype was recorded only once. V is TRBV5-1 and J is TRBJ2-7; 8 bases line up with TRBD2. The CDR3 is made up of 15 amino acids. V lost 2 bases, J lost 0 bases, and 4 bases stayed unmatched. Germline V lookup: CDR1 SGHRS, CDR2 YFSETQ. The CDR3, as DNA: TGCGCCAGCAGCTTCACGGGGGGGAGCTCCTACGAGCAGTACTTC. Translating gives CASSFTGGSSYEQYF.

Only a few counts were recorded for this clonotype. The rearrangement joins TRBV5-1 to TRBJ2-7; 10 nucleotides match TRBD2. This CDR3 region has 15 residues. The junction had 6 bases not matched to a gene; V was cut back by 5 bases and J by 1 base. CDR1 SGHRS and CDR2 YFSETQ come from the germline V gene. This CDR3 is CASSRGTSVSYEQYF. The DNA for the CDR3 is TGCGCCAGCAGTCGCGGGACTAGCGTATCCTACGAGCAGTACTTC. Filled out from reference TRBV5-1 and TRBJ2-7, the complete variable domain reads KAGVTQTPRYLIKTRGQQVTLSCSPISGHRSVSWYQQTPGQGLQFLFEYFSETQRNKGNFPGRFSGRQFSNSRSEMNVSTLELGDSALYLCASSRGTSVSYEQYFGPGTRLTVT.

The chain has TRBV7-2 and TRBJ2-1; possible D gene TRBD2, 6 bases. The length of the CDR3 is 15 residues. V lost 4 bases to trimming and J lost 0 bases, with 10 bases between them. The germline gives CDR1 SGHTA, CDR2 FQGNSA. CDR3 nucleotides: TGTGCCAGCAGCTGGGAGACTAGCTCCTACAATGAGCAGTTCTTC. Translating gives CASSWETSSYNEQFF.

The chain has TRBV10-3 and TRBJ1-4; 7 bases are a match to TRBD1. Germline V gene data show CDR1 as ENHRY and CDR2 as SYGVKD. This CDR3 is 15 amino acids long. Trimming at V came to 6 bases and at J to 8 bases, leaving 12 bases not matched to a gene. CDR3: CAISDDRVSEEKLFF. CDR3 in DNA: TGTGCCATCAGCGACGACAGGGTTTCGGAGGAAAAACTGTTTTTT.

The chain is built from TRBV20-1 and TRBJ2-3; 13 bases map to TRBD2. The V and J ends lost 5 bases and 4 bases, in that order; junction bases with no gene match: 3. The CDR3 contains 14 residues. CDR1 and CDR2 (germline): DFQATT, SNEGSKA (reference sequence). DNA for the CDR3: TGCAGTGCTGGGACTAGCGGGGTCTCAGATACGCAGTATTTT. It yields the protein CSAGTSGVSDTQYF.

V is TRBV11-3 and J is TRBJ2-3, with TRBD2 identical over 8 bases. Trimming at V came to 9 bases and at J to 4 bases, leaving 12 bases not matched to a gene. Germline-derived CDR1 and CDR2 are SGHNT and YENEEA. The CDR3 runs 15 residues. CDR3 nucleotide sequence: TGTGCCAGAAAAAAGAGCGGGAGTAACGCAGATACGCAGTATTTT. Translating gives CARKKSGSNADTQYF.

The CDR3 DNA follows: TGTGCCAGCAGCTTTGGGTGGGGCAGAGACCGGGATGGCTACACCTTC. Translation gives CASSFGWGRDRDGYTF. The chain is built from TRBV11-2 and TRBJ1-2, with D perhaps matching TRBD1 (5 bases). Germline lookup yields CDR1 SGHAT and CDR2 FQNNGV. CDR3 length: 16 amino acids. Trimming took off 3 bases at V and 6 bases at J, with 20 bases between the two ends.

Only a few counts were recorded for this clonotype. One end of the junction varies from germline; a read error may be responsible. This chain's CDR3 is CASSSFSTGGVIF. The CDR3 nucleotides are TGTGCCAGCAGCTCGTTTTCGACAGGGGGGGTTATCTTC. The V call is TRBV5-6, the J call TRBJ2-1; 9 bases line up with TRBD1. CDR3 length equals 13 residues. Germline CDR1 is SGHDT and CDR2 is YYEEEE.

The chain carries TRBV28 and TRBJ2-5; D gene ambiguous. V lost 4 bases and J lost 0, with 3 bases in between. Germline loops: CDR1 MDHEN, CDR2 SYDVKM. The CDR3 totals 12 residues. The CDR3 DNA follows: TGTGCCAGCAGTTCGAACCAAGAGACCCAGTACTTC. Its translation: CASSSNQETQYF.

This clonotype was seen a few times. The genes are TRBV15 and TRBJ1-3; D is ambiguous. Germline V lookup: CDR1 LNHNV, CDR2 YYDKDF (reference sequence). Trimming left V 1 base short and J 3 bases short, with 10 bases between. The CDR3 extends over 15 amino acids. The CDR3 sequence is CATSRVMEIGNTIYF. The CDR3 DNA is TGTGCCACCAGCAGAGTTATGGAAATTGGAAACACCATATATTTT. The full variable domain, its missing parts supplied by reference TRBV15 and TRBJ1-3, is DAMVIQNPRYQVTQFGKPVTLSCSQTLNHNVMYWYQQKSSQAPKLLFHYYDKDFNNEADTPDNFQSRRPNTSFCFLDIRSPGLGDTAMYLCATSRVMEIGNTIYFGEGSWLTVV.

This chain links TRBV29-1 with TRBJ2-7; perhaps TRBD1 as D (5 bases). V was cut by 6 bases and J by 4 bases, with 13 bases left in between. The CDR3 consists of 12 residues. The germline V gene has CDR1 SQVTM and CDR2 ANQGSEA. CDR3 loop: CSVGNRLYEQYF. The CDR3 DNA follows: TGCAGCGTCGGTAACAGGTTGTACGAGCAGTACTTC.

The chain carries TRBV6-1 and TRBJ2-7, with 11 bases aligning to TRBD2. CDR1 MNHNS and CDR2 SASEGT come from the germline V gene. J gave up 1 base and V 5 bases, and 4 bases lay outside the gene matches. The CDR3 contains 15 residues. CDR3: CASSKLAGVSYEQYF. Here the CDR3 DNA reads TGTGCCAGCAGTAAACTAGCGGGAGTGTCCTACGAGCAGTACTTC.

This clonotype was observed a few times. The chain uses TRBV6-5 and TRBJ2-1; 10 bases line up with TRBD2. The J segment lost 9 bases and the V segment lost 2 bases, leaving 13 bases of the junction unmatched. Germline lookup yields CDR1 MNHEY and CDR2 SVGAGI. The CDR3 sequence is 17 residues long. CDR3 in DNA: TGTGCCAGCAGTTACCCGGCTAGCGGGAGTGTCTCAGTTGAGCAGTTCTTC. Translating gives CASSYPASGSVSVEQFF.

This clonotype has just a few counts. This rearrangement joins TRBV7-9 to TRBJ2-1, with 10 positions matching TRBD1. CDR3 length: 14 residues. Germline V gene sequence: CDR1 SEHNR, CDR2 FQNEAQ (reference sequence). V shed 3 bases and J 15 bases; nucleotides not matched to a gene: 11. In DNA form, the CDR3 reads TGTGCCAGCAGCTTTTTGCCCTGGGACAGGGGTCCGTTCTTC. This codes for CASSFLPWDRGPFF. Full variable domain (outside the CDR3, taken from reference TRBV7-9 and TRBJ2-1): DTGVSQNPRHKITKRGQNVTFRCDPISEHNRLYWYRQTLGQGPEFLTYFQNEAQLEKSRLLSDRFSAERPKGSFSTLEIQRTEQGDSAMYLCASSFLPWDRGPFFGPGTRLTVL.

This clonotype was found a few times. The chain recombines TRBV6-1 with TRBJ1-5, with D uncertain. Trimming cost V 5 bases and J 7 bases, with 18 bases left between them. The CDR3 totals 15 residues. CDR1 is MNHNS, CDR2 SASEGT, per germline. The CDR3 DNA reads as TGTGCCAGCAGTCGCTCAAATCGGGATGGGCAGCCCCAGCATTTT. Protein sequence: CASSRSNRDGQPQHF.

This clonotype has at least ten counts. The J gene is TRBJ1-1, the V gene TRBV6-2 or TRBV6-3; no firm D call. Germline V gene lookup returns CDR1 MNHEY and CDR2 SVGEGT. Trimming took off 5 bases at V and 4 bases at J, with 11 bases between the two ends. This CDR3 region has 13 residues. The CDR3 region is CASSPRFGTEAFF. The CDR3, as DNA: TGTGCCAGCAGTCCTAGATTCGGCACTGAAGCTTTCTTT.

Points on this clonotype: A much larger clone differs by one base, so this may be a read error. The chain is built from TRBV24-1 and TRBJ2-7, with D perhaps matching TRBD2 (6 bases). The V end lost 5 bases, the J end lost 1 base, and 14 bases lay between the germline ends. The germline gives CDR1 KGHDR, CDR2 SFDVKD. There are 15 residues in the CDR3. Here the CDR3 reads CATSAVGSPSYEQYF. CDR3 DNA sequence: TGTGCCACCAGTGCTGTCGGGAGCCCATCCTACGAGCAGTACTTC.

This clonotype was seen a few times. The CDR3 region has the DNA TGTGCCATCAGTGAGTCTGGGGCGGTTAGCAGTGAAAAACTGTTTTTT. It translates to CAISESGAVSSEKLFF. The chain couples TRBV10-3 to TRBJ1-4, with D possibly being TRBD1 (5 bases). V was pared by 0 bases and J by 7 bases, with 15 bases between. The CDR3 has 16 residues. Germline CDR1 reads ENHRY; CDR2 reads SYGVKD.

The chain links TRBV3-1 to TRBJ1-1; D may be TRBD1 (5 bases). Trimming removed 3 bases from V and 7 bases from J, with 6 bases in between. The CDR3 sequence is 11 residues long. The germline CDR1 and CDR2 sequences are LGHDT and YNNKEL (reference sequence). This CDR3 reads CASSHRDEAFF. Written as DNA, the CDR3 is TGTGCCAGCAGCCACAGGGATGAAGCTTTCTTT. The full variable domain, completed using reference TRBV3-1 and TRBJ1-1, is DTAVSQTPKYLVTQMGNDKSIKCEQNLGHDTMYWYKQDSKKFLKIMFSYNNKELIINETVPNRFSPKSPDKAHLNLHINSLELGDSAVYFCASSHRDEAFFGQGTRLTVV.

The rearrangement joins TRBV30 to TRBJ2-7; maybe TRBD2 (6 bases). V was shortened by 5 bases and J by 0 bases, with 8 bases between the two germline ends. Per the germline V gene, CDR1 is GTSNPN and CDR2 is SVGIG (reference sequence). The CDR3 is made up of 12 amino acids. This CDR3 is CAWSRDSYEQYF. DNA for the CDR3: TGTGCCTGGTCGCGGGACTCCTACGAGCAGTACTTC.

The DNA for the CDR3 is TGTGCCAGCAGTGAACGGCAGGGCGCCAATCAGCCCCAGCATTTT. Its translation is CASSERQGANQPQHF. This chain joins TRBV2 and TRBJ1-5; weak D call: TRBD1 (5 bases). The V end lost 2 bases, the J end lost 3 bases, and 11 bases lay between the germline ends. This CDR3 contains 15 residues. Germline assignment: CDR1 SNHLY and CDR2 FYNNEI.

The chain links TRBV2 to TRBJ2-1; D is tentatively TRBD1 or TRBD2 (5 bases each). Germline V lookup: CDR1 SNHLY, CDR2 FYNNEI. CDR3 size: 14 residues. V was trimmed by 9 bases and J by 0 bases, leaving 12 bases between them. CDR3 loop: CARGERFSYNEQFF. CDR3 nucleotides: TGTGCCAGAGGGGAGCGATTCTCCTACAATGAGCAGTTCTTC.

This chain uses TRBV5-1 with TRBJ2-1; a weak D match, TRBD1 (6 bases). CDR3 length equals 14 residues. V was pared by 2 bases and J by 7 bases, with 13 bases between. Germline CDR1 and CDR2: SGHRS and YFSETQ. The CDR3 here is CASSLPDSHNEQFF. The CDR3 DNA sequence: TGCGCCAGCAGCTTACCGGACAGCCATAATGAGCAGTTCTTC.

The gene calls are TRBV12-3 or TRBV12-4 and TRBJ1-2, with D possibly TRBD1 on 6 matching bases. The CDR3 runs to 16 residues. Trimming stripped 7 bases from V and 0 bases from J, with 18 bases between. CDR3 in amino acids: CASTTPQTGPNYGYTF. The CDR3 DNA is TGTGCCAGCACCACCCCTCAGACAGGCCCTAACTATGGCTACACCTTC.

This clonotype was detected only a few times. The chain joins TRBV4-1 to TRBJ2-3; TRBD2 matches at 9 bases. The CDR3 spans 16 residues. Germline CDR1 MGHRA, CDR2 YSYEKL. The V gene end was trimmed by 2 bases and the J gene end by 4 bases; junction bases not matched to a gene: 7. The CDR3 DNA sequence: TGCGCCAGCAGCCAATTGTTAGCGGGAGTCGCAGATACGCAGTATTTT. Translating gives CASSQLLAGVADTQYF.

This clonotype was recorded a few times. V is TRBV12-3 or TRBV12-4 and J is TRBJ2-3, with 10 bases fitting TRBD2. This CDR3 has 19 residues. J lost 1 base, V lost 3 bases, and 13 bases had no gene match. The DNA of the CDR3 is TGTGCCAGCAGTTTTTACGAAGCGGGGGGGCCATGGGGCACAGATACGCAGTATTTT. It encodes CASSFYEAGGPWGTDTQYF.